These 7 T cell receptor beta chains came from one sample sequenced in a study of shared T cell receptors in the human thymus (dated by TCRdb to the early 2020s). The library was made by the immunoSEQ multiplex PCR assay. TCRdb's version of the immuneACCESS table is confined to in-frame rearrangements and falls short of the full clone set. An unresolved V gene accounts for under half of the shortfall where checked; the remainder is of unknown origin. This sample comprises some 700,000 clones, roughly 90% of them detected only once. Over 0.008% of the sample goes to the ten largest clones. These data also featured in a second study, about human thymus T cells.

Sample: thymocytes. These receptors came from a boy less than two years old with a congenital heart defect. Donor details come from another sample of the same person, matched by shared clones.

CDR3 protein: CASSGNEQYF. CDR3 sequence (DNA): TGTGCCAGCTCAGGGAACGAGCAGTACTTC. The V gene is TRBV7-9, the J gene TRBJ2-7; tentatively, D is TRBD1 (5 bases). This CDR3 contains 10 residues. CDR1 and CDR2 from the germline V gene are SEHNR and FQNEAQ (reference sequence). V gave up 8 bases and J gave up 5 bases, with 7 bases separating them.

The chain couples TRBV15 to TRBJ2-7; D not resolved. The germline CDR1 and CDR2 sequences are LNHNV and YYDKDF (reference sequence). The CDR3 runs 16 residues. The ends were cut back, 0 bases at V and 3 bases at J, with 15 bases in the middle. The CDR3 DNA is TGTGCCACCAGCAGAGAAAGAGGAAATCCTCTCTACGAGCAGTACTTC. Translated: CATSRERGNPLYEQYF.

The chain joins TRBV4-2 to TRBJ2-7; no clear D gene. The CDR3 is made up of 15 amino acids. CDR1 and CDR2 (germline): LGHNA, YNFKEQ. Trimming cost V 1 base and J 5 bases, with 15 bases left between them. The CDR3 DNA reads TGTGCCAGCAGCCAAGGTCCAATCCTAAGCCACGAGCAGTACTTC. Its protein product is CASSQGPILSHEQYF.

This chain connects TRBV5-4 to TRBJ2-1, with TRBD2 matching 16 bases. With V trimmed by 3 bases and J by 1 base, 7 bases remained unmatched. CDR3 length: 19 amino acids. CDR1 is SGHNT and CDR2 is YYREEE in the germline V gene (reference sequence). This chain's CDR3 is CASSSGTSGRAISYNEQFF. The CDR3 DNA reads as TGTGCCAGCAGCTCCGGGACTAGCGGGAGGGCCATATCCTACAATGAGCAGTTCTTC.

The V and J genes are TRBV27 and TRBJ2-7, with 12 positions matching TRBD2. Germline lookup yields CDR1 MNHEY and CDR2 SMNVEV (reference sequence). The CDR3 loop spans 15 amino acids. V lost 6 bases and J lost 5; bases outside the gene matches: 8. For the CDR3, the DNA is TGTGCCAGCAGCCTTACTAGCGGGAGGAACGACGAGCAGTACTTC. Translated, it gives CASSLTSGRNDEQYF.

V is TRBV30 and J is TRBJ2-4; D is uncertain. Germline V gene sequence: CDR1 GTSNPN, CDR2 SVGIG (reference sequence). The CDR3 is 14 residues long. Trimming left V 2 bases short and J 3 bases short, with 11 bases between. Here the CDR3 DNA reads TGTGCCTGGAGTTTAGTAGAGGACAAAAACATTCAGTACTTC. As protein: CAWSLVEDKNIQYF.

The V gene is TRBV4-1, the J gene TRBJ1-4, with D maybe TRBD1 (6 bases). V was clipped by 4 bases and J by 3 bases, with 18 bases between them. This CDR3 is 17 amino acids long. The germline CDR1 and CDR2 sequences are MGHRA and YSYEKL. The CDR3 bases are TGCGCCAGCAGCCGACATACCGAGGGGGTAGCTAATGAAAAACTGTTTTTT. Its translation: CASSRHTEGVANEKLFF.